Sequencing of this T cell receptor (beta chain) was carried out in a study of T cell responses to AZD1222 COVID-19 vaccine. For the study at large: Second-dose groups at about 4 or about 12 weeks were pooled.

Germline V gives CDR1 SNHLY, CDR2 FYNNEI. Germline trimming cut 6 bases from V and 3 bases from J; bases unmatched to any gene: 5. The CDR3 contains 13 residues. The assay was immunoSEQ multiplex PCR, and TCRdb's table has in-frame clones only and misses some. The table has about 150,000 clones, approximately 89% seen once. Study-wide results and limits: The repertoires were collected only after the peak T cell response. Among spike-specific TCRs, nearly half reportedly target unmutated variant regions. Donors were chiefly white British, with a greater number of females, and clonal diversity was perhaps underestimated.

To note about this clone: The antigen remains undetermined.

The origin of this receptor is an adult in good health. The input for sequencing was peripheral blood, taken on day 0 of AZD1222 vaccination. This rearrangement joins TRBV2 to TRBJ2-7; 7 bases align to TRBD2. The CDR3 bases are TGTGCCAGCAGCCTACTAGCGCTCTACGAGCAGTACTTC. Its protein is CASSLLALYEQYF.